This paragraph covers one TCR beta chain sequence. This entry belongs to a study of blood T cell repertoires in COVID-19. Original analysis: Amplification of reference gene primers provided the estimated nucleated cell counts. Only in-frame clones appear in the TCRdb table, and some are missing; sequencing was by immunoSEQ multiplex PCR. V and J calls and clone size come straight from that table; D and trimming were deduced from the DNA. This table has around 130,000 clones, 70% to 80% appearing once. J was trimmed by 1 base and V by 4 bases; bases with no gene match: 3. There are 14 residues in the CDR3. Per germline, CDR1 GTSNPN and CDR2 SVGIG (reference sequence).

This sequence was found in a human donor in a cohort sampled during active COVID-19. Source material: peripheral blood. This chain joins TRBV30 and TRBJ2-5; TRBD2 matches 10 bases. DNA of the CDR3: TGTGCCTGGAAGCTAGCGGGGGTCCAAGAGACCCAGTACTTC. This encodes CAWKLAGVQETQYF.